Below, 20 T cell receptor beta chains from the same sample are listed, as sequenced in a study of T cell clonotyping in hematopoietic cell transplantation. Assay: immunoSEQ multiplex PCR; the TCRdb copy retains only in-frame clones and omits some. The sample shows around 14,000 clones, 62% of them seen only once. The specimen sequenced was PBMCs. Receptor source: a human donor who either received an allogeneic hematopoietic cell transplant for a myeloid malignancy or was a related donor (not recorded which). Some clones in this sample may be carry-over from other donors' samples.

V usage is TRBV29-1 and J usage is TRBJ2-5; 7 bases map to TRBD1. The CDR3 is 11 residues long. Germline V CDR1 and CDR2: SQVTM, ANQGSEA. Losses at the gene ends were 8 bases for V and 11 bases for J; bases not matched to a gene: 11. The CDR3 sequence: CSTQGNGEQYF. CDR3 coding DNA: TGCAGCACACAGGGGAACGGTGAGCAGTACTTC.

The V gene is TRBV30, the J gene TRBJ2-7; possible D gene TRBD2, 6 bases. There are 13 residues in the CDR3. Trimming removed 2 bases at V and 4 bases at J, with 12 bases between. CDR1 and CDR2 from the germline V gene are GTSNPN and SVGIG (reference sequence). This CDR3 is CAWSHGGGYEQYF. CDR3 sequence (DNA): TGTGCCTGGAGTCATGGCGGAGGGTACGAGCAGTACTTC.

The chain uses TRBV9 and TRBJ1-1; 7 bases line up with TRBD1. With 2 bases clipped from V and 1 base from J, the junction kept 2 bases outside the gene matches. The CDR3 covers 14 residues. The germline V gene encodes CDR1 SGDLS and CDR2 YYNGEE. This chain's CDR3 is CASSVAGGNTEAFF. CDR3 DNA sequence: TGTGCCAGCAGCGTTGCAGGGGGGAACACTGAAGCTTTCTTT.

The chain links TRBV30 to TRBJ1-6; possibly TRBD1 for D (5 bases). The ends were cut back, 4 bases at V and 14 bases at J, with 18 bases in the middle. The CDR3 runs 13 residues. CDR1 is GTSNPN and CDR2 is SVGIG in the germline V gene (reference sequence). As DNA, the CDR3 is TGTGCCTGGAAGTTCACCGGGACCCGGACCCTCCACTTT. Its protein product is CAWKFTGTRTLHF.

Only a few counts were recorded for this clone. The J gene is TRBJ1-5, the V gene TRBV6-5; D remains ambiguous. The CDR3 consists of 13 residues. Germline loops: CDR1 MNHEY, CDR2 SVGAGI. V lost 6 bases and J lost 7, with 13 bases in between. Here the CDR3 DNA reads TGTGCCAGCAGCCGCCGTCGAGGGCAGCCCCAGCATTTT. It encodes CASSRRRGQPQHF.

The chain couples TRBV19 to TRBJ1-2, with D maybe TRBD1 (5 bases). There are 15 residues in the CDR3. The germline gives CDR1 LNHDA, CDR2 SQIVND (reference sequence). The ends were cut back, 6 bases at V and 2 bases at J, with 16 bases in the middle. The CDR3 bases are TGTGCCAGTAGCGATCAGGCAGGGCGGAACTATGGCTACACCTTC. Translation: CASSDQAGRNYGYTF.

This chain links TRBV7-3 with TRBJ2-5, with 7 bases lining up with TRBD1. The CDR3 consists of 15 residues. Trimming cost V 0 bases and J 5 bases; bases outside gene matches: 6. Germline V CDR1 and CDR2: SGHTA, FQGTGA. CDR3 region: CASSLTQGVGETQYF. The CDR3, as DNA: TGTGCCAGCAGCTTAACCCAGGGGGTCGGTGAGACCCAGTACTTC. Together with reference TRBV7-3 and TRBJ2-5, the CDR3 gives the full variable domain: GAGVSQTPSNKVTEKGKYVELRCDPISGHTALYWYRQSLGQGPEFLIYFQGTGAADDSGLPNDRFFAVRPEGSVSTLKIQRTERGDSAVYLCASSLTQGVGETQYFGPGTRLLVL.

The CDR3: CASSYGQGADEQYF. CDR3 in DNA: TGTGCCAGCAGCTACGGACAGGGGGCGGACGAGCAGTACTTC. The J gene is TRBJ2-7, the V gene TRBV9; TRBD1 agrees at 11 bases. The CDR3 is made up of 14 amino acids. Trimming removed 4 bases from V and 5 bases from J; junction bases left unmatched: 5. Germline V gene lookup returns CDR1 SGDLS and CDR2 YYNGEE.

This chain uses TRBV5-1 with TRBJ2-7; maybe TRBD2 (5 bases). Trimming cost V 0 bases and J 0 bases, with 7 bases left between them. This CDR3 region has 14 residues. Germline V CDR1 and CDR2: SGHRS, YFSETQ. CDR3 amino acids: CASSLVAGSYEQYF. The CDR3 DNA reads as TGCGCCAGCAGCTTGGTCGCGGGCTCCTACGAGCAGTACTTC.

The V gene is TRBV6-5, the J gene TRBJ2-5, with D possibly being TRBD2 (7 bases). Germline V lookup: CDR1 MNHEY, CDR2 SVGAGI. The CDR3 has 16 amino acids. V was shortened by 2 bases and J by 2 bases, with 15 bases between the two germline ends. CDR3 protein: CASSYGEGEGQETQYF. Written as DNA, the CDR3 is TGTGCCAGCAGTTACGGAGAGGGGGAGGGTCAAGAGACCCAGTACTTC.

V is TRBV30 and J is TRBJ2-3; D is unclear. The DNA end favors TRBJ1-5, so the J call may be wrong. The CDR3 sequence is 14 residues long. Germline V lookup: CDR1 GTSNPN, CDR2 SVGIG (reference sequence). The CDR3 here is CAWGMAKGTDTQHF. CDR3 bases: TGTGCCTGGGGGATGGCTAAGGGCACAGATACGCAGCATTTT.

The genes are TRBV11-1 and TRBJ1-1; weak D call: TRBD1 (5 bases). The CDR3 has 12 residues. CDR1 is SGHAT, CDR2 FQDESV, per germline (reference sequence). The germline V and J ends were trimmed by 11 bases and 2 bases, with 12 bases remaining between them. In nucleotides, the CDR3 is TGTGCCCGGGGGTGGGGAAACACTGAAGCTTTCTTT. Residues: CARGWGNTEAFF.

This clone turned up a few times. V gene TRBV27 combines with J gene TRBJ1-1; D is unresolved. CDR1 is MNHEY, CDR2 SMNVEV, per germline (reference sequence). Trimming stripped 2 bases from V and 0 bases from J, with 7 bases between. The CDR3 contains 14 residues. The DNA for the CDR3 is TGTGCCAGCAGTTTAACCGGCATGAACACTGAAGCTTTCTTT. Translating gives CASSLTGMNTEAFF.

The chain carries TRBV30 and TRBJ1-5; no definite D call. CDR3 length: 14 amino acids. From germline, CDR1 is GTSNPN and CDR2 SVGIG (reference sequence). V lost 2 bases, J lost 4 bases, and 12 bases lay in between. The CDR3 spells CAWSLITGNQPQHF. The CDR3 DNA sequence: TGTGCCTGGAGTTTAATAACGGGGAATCAGCCCCAGCATTTT.

CDR3 sequence (DNA): TGCGCCAGCAGCTTGGCCAGTGCAACTAATGAAAAACTGTTTTTT. It yields the protein CASSLASATNEKLFF. The V and J genes are TRBV5-1 and TRBJ1-4; no clear D gene. Germline V gene lookup returns CDR1 SGHRS and CDR2 YFSETQ. This CDR3 spans 15 amino acids. V was clipped by 0 bases and J by 0 bases, with 6 bases between them. The full variable domain, in which reference TRBV5-1 and TRBJ1-4 provide the parts outside the CDR3, is KAGVTQTPRYLIKTRGQQVTLSCSPISGHRSVSWYQQTPGQGLQFLFEYFSETQRNKGNFPGRFSGRQFSNSRSEMNVSTLELGDSALYLCASSLASATNEKLFFGSGTQLSVL.

The chain carries TRBV4-1 and TRBJ2-1, with 7 nucleotides matching TRBD2. Germline V gives CDR1 MGHRA, CDR2 YSYEKL. V lost 8 bases to trimming and J lost 6 bases; unmatched junction nucleotides: 7. The CDR3 extends over 13 amino acids. The CDR3 region is CASHRTGGNEQFF. As DNA, the CDR3 is TGCGCCAGCCACAGGACGGGGGGCAATGAGCAGTTCTTC.

This chain connects TRBV7-6 to TRBJ1-1; D ambiguous. The CDR3 is 14 amino acids. The V gene lost 1 base and the J gene lost 1 base, with 7 bases spanning the gap. Germline loops: CDR1 SGHVS, CDR2 FNYEAQ. The CDR3 DNA follows: TGTGCCAGCAGCTTAGTCCCCGAGAACACTGAAGCTTTCTTT. This gives the protein CASSLVPENTEAFF.

The chain employs TRBV7-2 and TRBJ2-7, with 10 bases lining up with TRBD2. CDR1 and CDR2 from the germline V gene are SGHTA and FQGNSA. Trimming cost V 2 bases and J 11 bases; bases outside gene matches: 3. The CDR3 extends over 12 amino acids. The CDR3 DNA is TGTGCCAGCAGCTTACTAGCGGGAGTGGAGTACTTC. It codes for CASSLLAGVEYF.

V usage is TRBV19 and J usage is TRBJ1-4; D not resolved. The CDR3 is made up of 15 amino acids. Germline V gives CDR1 LNHDA, CDR2 SQIVND (reference sequence). The germline V and J ends were trimmed by 6 bases and 6 bases, with 17 bases remaining between them. The CDR3 spells CASSPGKTWDEKLFF. The CDR3 bases are TGTGCCAGTAGCCCCGGGAAGACCTGGGATGAAAAACTGTTTTTT.

J is TRBJ1-1 and V is TRBV4-1; D ambiguous. Germline V gene sequence: CDR1 MGHRA, CDR2 YSYEKL. V was shortened by 4 bases and J by 1 base, with 19 bases between the two germline ends. This CDR3 is 17 amino acids long. Here the CDR3 DNA reads TGCGCCAGCAGCCGATTATCTGGCGGGGTTAGGAACACTGAAGCTTTCTTT. It is translated as CASSRLSGGVRNTEAFF.